Listed below are T cell receptor beta chains from one sample, sequenced in a study of blood T cell repertoires in COVID-19. Some clones are missing from TCRdb's copy, which holds only in-frame ones; the method was immunoSEQ multiplex PCR. The sample includes approximately 270,000 clones, more than 70% of them seen just once. The specimen sequenced was peripheral blood. The receptors shown here come from a woman under 40 with COVID-19, enrolled during active disease. Each CDR3 is given with its conserved first and last residue. Each record gives: V gene, D gene, clone size, J gene, CDR3 DNA, CDR3 protein. D genes are given only for firm matches. Part of the rows lack a size; the others show once, few, many or a class for expanded clones.

v_gene: TRBV11-3; d_gene: .; abundance: .; j_gene: TRBJ1-1; CDR3nt: TGTGCCAGCAGCCGCTATGACTTGACAGGCCTAAACACTGAAGCTTTCTTT; CDR3aa: CASSRYDLTGLNTEAFF
v_gene: TRBV12-2; d_gene: .; abundance: once; j_gene: TRBJ1-2; CDR3nt: TGTGCAAGTCGCTTAGTTCGGGCTGGGGCGAACTATGGCTACACCTTC; CDR3aa: CASRLVRAGANYGYTF
v_gene: TRBV7-9; d_gene: TRBD1; abundance: .; j_gene: TRBJ2-7; CDR3nt: TGTGCCAGCAGCTTAGGGCCCCCGGGACAGGGTCACTACGAGCAGTACTTC; CDR3aa: CASSLGPPGQGHYEQYF
v_gene: TRBV5-1; d_gene: TRBD2; abundance: .; j_gene: TRBJ2-1; CDR3nt: TGCGCCAGCAGCTTGGAAGGCGGGAGTACCTACAATGAGCAGTTCTTC; CDR3aa: CASSLEGGSTYNEQFF
v_gene: TRBV7-2; d_gene: TRBD1; abundance: .; j_gene: TRBJ2-1; CDR3nt: TGTGCCAGCAGCTTACCCCCCGCGAGACAGGGGATTCGCAATGAGCAGTTCTTC; CDR3aa: CASSLPPARQGIRNEQFF
v_gene: TRBV10-3; d_gene: TRBD1; abundance: .; j_gene: TRBJ1-1; CDR3nt: TGTGCCATCAGTTACAGGGGCTTGAACACTGAAGCTTTCTTT; CDR3aa: CAISYRGLNTEAFF
v_gene: TRBV12-3/TRBV12-4; d_gene: .; abundance: .; j_gene: TRBJ1-2; CDR3nt: TGTGCCAGCAGTTTAGGCGGGGAAGGCTACACCTTC; CDR3aa: CASSLGGEGYTF
v_gene: TRBV19; d_gene: .; abundance: .; j_gene: TRBJ2-2; CDR3nt: TGTGCCAGTAGTACTACAGTGAACACCGGGGAGCTGTTTTTT; CDR3aa: CASSTTVNTGELFF
v_gene: TRBV12-3/TRBV12-4; d_gene: .; abundance: .; j_gene: TRBJ1-1; CDR3nt: TGTGCCAGCAATAGGGGAGGTACTGAAGCTTTCTTT; CDR3aa: CASNRGGTEAFF
v_gene: TRBV7-6; d_gene: TRBD2; abundance: .; j_gene: TRBJ2-3; CDR3nt: TGTGCCAGCAGCCCGGGGGGGCTCACAGATACGCAGTATTTT; CDR3aa: CASSPGGLTDTQYF
v_gene: TRBV18; d_gene: .; abundance: .; j_gene: TRBJ2-1; CDR3nt: TGTGCCAGCTCACCTCAGGGAACCAATGAGCAGTTCTTC; CDR3aa: CASSPQGTNEQFF
v_gene: TRBV19; d_gene: TRBD1; abundance: .; j_gene: TRBJ2-6; CDR3nt: TGTGCCACCCGGGACAGCCCCTCTGGGGCCAACGTCCTGACTTTC; CDR3aa: CATRDSPSGANVLTF
v_gene: TRBV7-2; d_gene: .; abundance: .; j_gene: TRBJ1-2; CDR3nt: TGTGCCAGCAGCTCCGCGGGGCGGAATGGCTACACCTTC; CDR3aa: CASSSAGRNGYTF
v_gene: TRBV6-2/TRBV6-3; d_gene: .; abundance: once; j_gene: TRBJ1-3; CDR3nt: TGTGCCAGCAGTTCTTCCAGGCGCGACACCATATATTTT; CDR3aa: CASSSSRRDTIYF
v_gene: TRBV2; d_gene: .; abundance: .; j_gene: TRBJ2-7; CDR3nt: TGTGCCAGCATTCTTCTGGGCGACGAGCAGTACTTC; CDR3aa: CASILLGDEQYF
v_gene: TRBV4-1; d_gene: TRBD1; abundance: .; j_gene: TRBJ1-1; CDR3nt: TGCGCCAGCAGTCTACCAGGGGGATACACTGAAGCTTTCTTT; CDR3aa: CASSLPGGYTEAFF
v_gene: TRBV5-4; d_gene: TRBD2; abundance: .; j_gene: TRBJ2-7; CDR3nt: TGTGCCAGCAGCTCAGGACTAGCGGGGTTGTACGAGCAGTACTTC; CDR3aa: CASSSGLAGLYEQYF
v_gene: TRBV28; d_gene: .; abundance: .; j_gene: TRBJ1-4; CDR3nt: TGTGCCACCAAACAGGAGACAACTAATGAAAAACTGTTTTTT; CDR3aa: CATKQETTNEKLFF
v_gene: TRBV7-6; d_gene: TRBD1; abundance: .; j_gene: TRBJ1-1; CDR3nt: TGTGCCAGCAGCCAGGAAGTGCTCGACAGGGACGCTGAAGCTTTCTTT; CDR3aa: CASSQEVLDRDAEAFF
v_gene: TRBV6-2/TRBV6-3; d_gene: TRBD2; abundance: .; j_gene: TRBJ2-2; CDR3nt: TGTGCCAGCAGCCCCCGCGGGAGAGGTACCGGGGAGCTGTTTTTT; CDR3aa: CASSPRGRGTGELFF
v_gene: TRBV7-9; d_gene: .; abundance: .; j_gene: TRBJ1-2; CDR3nt: TGTGCCAGCAGCCCTATCCGGGCCCCCGACAGCTATGGCTACACCTTC; CDR3aa: CASSPIRAPDSYGYTF
v_gene: TRBV11-2; d_gene: TRBD1; abundance: .; j_gene: TRBJ1-5; CDR3nt: TGTGCCAGCAGCAGGGGACAGGGGTACAATCAGCCCCAGCATTTT; CDR3aa: CASSRGQGYNQPQHF
v_gene: TRBV6-2/TRBV6-3; d_gene: .; abundance: .; j_gene: TRBJ1-2; CDR3nt: TGTGCCAGCAGTAAGGCGGGGAACTATGGCTACACCTTC; CDR3aa: CASSKAGNYGYTF
v_gene: TRBV10-3; d_gene: TRBD1; abundance: .; j_gene: TRBJ1-2; CDR3nt: TGTGCCAACGGAGGAACAGGGGACTATGGCTACACCTTC; CDR3aa: CANGGTGDYGYTF
v_gene: TRBV13; d_gene: .; abundance: .; j_gene: TRBJ1-1; CDR3nt: TGTGCCAGCAGATCCAGTGGCCAAGCTTTCTTT; CDR3aa: CASRSSGQAFF
v_gene: TRBV10-3; d_gene: TRBD1; abundance: .; j_gene: TRBJ1-1; CDR3nt: TGTGCCATCAGTGATCGAGGTCCAGGGGGGAACACTGAAGCTTTCTTT; CDR3aa: CAISDRGPGGNTEAFF
v_gene: TRBV5-8; d_gene: TRBD2; abundance: .; j_gene: TRBJ2-3; CDR3nt: TGTGCCAGCAGCTTGGCCGGGGGGAGCACAGATACGCAGTATTTT; CDR3aa: CASSLAGGSTDTQYF
v_gene: TRBV10-3; d_gene: TRBD1; abundance: once; j_gene: TRBJ1-5; CDR3nt: TGTGCCATCAGGGCCGGGACAGGGGATCAGCCCCAGCATTTT; CDR3aa: CAIRAGTGDQPQHF